These 29 T cell receptor beta chains originate from one sample sequenced in a study of cytomegalovirus exposure and HLA in healthy donors (TCRdb year 2017). Library preparation was by the immunoSEQ multiplex PCR assay. A mixture of 60 forward primers for TCR Vbeta segments and 13 reverse primers for TCR Jbeta segments was used in the multiplex PCR. TCRdb took this table from immuneACCESS and kept in-frame rearrangements with V and J called. Such tables lack part of the clones; where checked against another copy, unresolved V genes explain under half of the gap, and the rest is unexplained. The sample contains under 200,000 clones, about two thirds of them found a single time. Together, the top ten hold 2.8% of the sample. The sequenced sample was PBMCs. The receptors originated from a woman in her 30s in good health and CMV-seronegative.

The DNA of the CDR3 is TGTGCCAGCAGCTTAAGCGGGGGGTTCACAGATACGCAGTATTTT. Protein: CASSLSGGFTDTQYF. The gene calls are TRBV7-3 and TRBJ2-3, with TRBD2 matching 8 bases. CDR1 and CDR2 (germline): SGHTA, FQGTGA. V lost 1 base to trimming and J lost 2 bases; unmatched junction nucleotides: 2. CDR3 size: 15 residues.

The chain combines TRBV6-1 with TRBJ1-1; TRBD1 matches at 8 bases. Germline loops: CDR1 MNHNS, CDR2 SASEGT. The CDR3 runs 16 residues. The J segment lost 1 base and the V segment lost 3 bases, leaving 7 bases of the junction unmatched. In DNA form, the CDR3 reads TGTGCCAGCAGTGAGGGGGCAGGGGGCTCGAACACTGAAGCTTTCTTT. Its protein product is CASSEGAGGSNTEAFF.

V gene TRBV4-1 combines with J gene TRBJ2-6; D ambiguous. The CDR3 extends over 13 amino acids. CDR1 is MGHRA, CDR2 YSYEKL, per germline. Trimming took off 0 bases at V and 6 bases at J, with 3 bases between the two ends. CDR3 sequence: CASSQDQANVLTF. The CDR3 DNA follows: TGCGCCAGCAGCCAAGATCAGGCCAACGTCCTGACTTTC.

J is TRBJ1-1 and V is TRBV13; D remains unclear. The ends were cut back, 3 bases at V and 4 bases at J, with 9 bases in the middle. The CDR3 extends over 13 amino acids. The V gene's germline CDR1 is PRHDT and CDR2 FYEKMQ (reference sequence). The CDR3 region is CASSFGSGTEAFF. The CDR3, as DNA: TGTGCCAGCAGCTTTGGCAGCGGCACTGAAGCTTTCTTT. Full variable domain (remainder filled in from reference TRBV13 and TRBJ1-1): AAGVIQSPRHLIKEKRETATLKCYPIPRHDTVYWYQQGPGQDPQFLISFYEKMQSDKGSIPDRFSAQQFSDYHSELNMSSLELGDSALYFCASSFGSGTEAFFGQGTRLTVV.

The genes are TRBV2 and TRBJ2-1; 11 nucleotides align to TRBD2. Germline V gene sequence: CDR1 SNHLY, CDR2 FYNNEI. CDR3 length: 17 amino acids. The junction had 12 bases not matched to a gene; V was cut back by 6 bases and J by 5 bases. CDR3 in DNA: TGTGCCAGCAGCCCCTTCAGGGGACTAGCGGACGACAATGAGCAGTTCTTC. The encoded protein is CASSPFRGLADDNEQFF.

The genes are TRBV6-1 and TRBJ2-7; D is possibly TRBD1 (6 bases). The CDR3 totals 14 residues. Germline assignment: CDR1 MNHNS and CDR2 SASEGT. V was cut by 5 bases and J by 2 bases, with 13 bases left in between. As DNA, the CDR3 is TGTGCCAGCAGTACAACCGGGACAACCTACGAGCAGTACTTC. Encoded protein: CASSTTGTTYEQYF.

This chain joins TRBV4-1 and TRBJ2-1, with 10 bases aligning to TRBD2. CDR3 length equals 16 residues. Trimming removed 3 bases from V and 0 bases from J; junction bases left unmatched: 2. Looked up from germline, CDR1 is MGHRA and CDR2 is YSYEKL. The CDR3 DNA reads as TGCGCCAGCAGCCAGACTAGCGGGTACTCCTACAATGAGCAGTTCTTC. It codes for CASSQTSGYSYNEQFF.

V gene TRBV27 combines with J gene TRBJ2-7; the D gene is possibly TRBD1 (6 bases). Germline V gives CDR1 MNHEY, CDR2 SMNVEV (reference sequence). Trimming removed 0 bases from V and 4 bases from J, with 13 bases in between. The CDR3 runs to 15 residues. DNA of the CDR3: TGTGCCAGCAGTTTATCGGGCTCAGGGGTATACGAGCAGTACTTC. As protein: CASSLSGSGVYEQYF.

The V call is TRBV5-1, the J call TRBJ1-4; TRBD1 matches 8 bases. Germline values: CDR1 SGHRS, CDR2 YFSETQ. The V and J ends lost 0 bases and 8 bases, in that order; junction bases with no gene match: 15. This CDR3 is built from 18 residues. In DNA, the CDR3 is TGCGCCAGCAGCTTGGCGCCACGATCCGGGACAGGAGACGAAAAACTGTTTTTT. It codes for CASSLAPRSGTGDEKLFF.

The genes are TRBV28 and TRBJ1-5, with 8 bases identical to TRBD1. Trimming took 6 bases from V and 6 from J; bases not matched to a gene: 10. This CDR3 spans 15 amino acids. Germline V gene sequence: CDR1 MDHEN, CDR2 SYDVKM. CDR3 protein: CASSLPGGAGQPQHF. In nucleotides, the CDR3 is TGTGCCAGCAGCTTACCAGGGGGCGCAGGTCAGCCCCAGCATTTT.

The chain couples TRBV11-3 to TRBJ2-1, with D perhaps TRBD2 (6 bases). CDR3 length equals 14 residues. V lost 5 bases and J 5 bases, leaving 13 bases between the germline ends. Germline V gene sequence: CDR1 SGHNT, CDR2 YENEEA. This chain's CDR3 is CASSRWRGDNEQFF. Here the CDR3 DNA reads TGTGCCAGCAGCCGGTGGCGGGGTGACAATGAGCAGTTCTTC.

V and J are TRBV7-9 and TRBJ1-1; 9 bases align to TRBD1. This CDR3 contains 15 residues. CDR1 and CDR2 from the germline V gene are SEHNR and FQNEAQ (reference sequence). The V and J ends lost 6 bases and 1 base, in that order; junction bases with no gene match: 6. The CDR3 nucleotides are TGTGCCAGCAGGGCCGGACAGGGGTGGAACACTGAAGCTTTCTTT. This gives the protein CASRAGQGWNTEAFF. Combining the CDR3 with reference TRBV7-9 and TRBJ1-1 gives the whole variable domain DTGVSQNPRHKITKRGQNVTFRCDPISEHNRLYWYRQTLGQGPEFLTYFQNEAQLEKSRLLSDRFSAERPKGSFSTLEIQRTEQGDSAMYLCASRAGQGWNTEAFFGQGTRLTVV.

Only a few counts were recorded for this clone. The chain employs TRBV5-1 and TRBJ2-7; 11 bases are shared with TRBD2. This CDR3 is built from 18 residues. Per germline, CDR1 SGHRS and CDR2 YFSETQ. V gave up 2 bases and J gave up 2 bases; unmatched junction bases: 12. CDR3 sequence (DNA): TGCGCCAGCAGCTTAACCGTGGAACCGGGACTAGCGGCCTACGAGCAGTACTTC. Protein sequence: CASSLTVEPGLAAYEQYF.

The gene calls are TRBV19 and TRBJ1-5; D unclear. Per the germline V gene, CDR1 is LNHDA and CDR2 is SQIVND (reference sequence). The CDR3 loop spans 12 amino acids. Trimming pared 4 bases from V and 7 bases from J, leaving 8 bases between. The CDR3 DNA follows: TGTGCCAGTAGTACCCCGAGGCAGCCCCAGCATTTT. Encoded protein: CASSTPRQPQHF.

The chain joins TRBV5-1 to TRBJ2-3; 10 bases are a match to TRBD2. V lost 0 bases to trimming and J lost 6 bases; unmatched junction nucleotides: 7. Germline values: CDR1 SGHRS, CDR2 YFSETQ. The CDR3 is made up of 16 amino acids. The CDR3 coding sequence is TGCGCCAGCAGCTTGGCCAGCGGGGGGGCCTGGGATACGCAGTATTTT. The encoded protein is CASSLASGGAWDTQYF.

This clone came up a few times. The chain links TRBV5-1 to TRBJ2-6, with D perhaps matching TRBD1 (6 bases). Germline V gene lookup returns CDR1 SGHRS and CDR2 YFSETQ. Trimming took off 4 bases at V and 0 bases at J, with 17 bases between the two ends. The CDR3 has 18 amino acids. CDR3 protein: CASSVDRNPLSGANVLTF. CDR3 in DNA: TGCGCCAGCAGCGTCGACAGGAACCCTCTCTCTGGGGCCAACGTCCTGACTTTC.

The rearrangement joins TRBV25-1 to TRBJ2-7; 9 bases are shared with TRBD1. V lost 3 bases, J lost 1 base, and 4 bases stayed unmatched. The CDR3 has 15 amino acids. In germline, CDR1 is MGHDK, CDR2 SYGVNS. This CDR3 is CASSDRQGGSYEQYF. For the CDR3, the DNA is TGTGCCAGCAGTGACCGACAGGGGGGATCCTACGAGCAGTACTTC.

This clone was seen just once. The junction shows a germline mismatch at one end, possibly a read error. The chain uses TRBV7-7 and TRBJ2-5, with TRBD2 matching over 10 bases. The germline V gene encodes CDR1 SSHAT and CDR2 FNYEAQ (reference sequence). CDR3 length: 15 residues. The CDR3 sequence is CASSTLAGVGETQYF. CDR3 sequence (DNA): TGTGCTAGCAGCACCCTAGCGGGAGTTGGAGAGACCCAGTACTTC.

This chain uses TRBV5-6 with TRBJ2-7, with a tentative D call TRBD2 (5 bases). V was shortened by 5 bases and J by 2 bases, with 17 bases between the two germline ends. CDR1 is SGHDT and CDR2 is YYEEEE in the germline V gene. This CDR3 is 15 amino acids long. The CDR3 protein is CASSYEPGFAYEQYF. The CDR3 coding sequence is TGTGCCAGCAGTTATGAACCGGGGTTTGCCTACGAGCAGTACTTC.

V and J are TRBV28 and TRBJ2-5, with 9 bases identical to TRBD2. The CDR3 sequence is 14 residues long. Germline trimming cut 3 bases from V and 5 bases from J; bases unmatched to any gene: 4. Germline CDR1 is MDHEN and CDR2 is SYDVKM. In DNA, the CDR3 is TGTGCCAGCAGTTTGCGGGGGGGCGGGGAGACCCAGTACTTC. Translated: CASSLRGGGETQYF.

The chain links TRBV7-6 to TRBJ2-3; 7 nucleotides match TRBD1. Germline V gene data show CDR1 as SGHVS and CDR2 as FNYEAQ. The CDR3 is 15 amino acids. V lost 5 bases and J lost 5; bases outside the gene matches: 10. The CDR3 protein is CASSTRTGLKDTQYF. The CDR3 DNA is TGTGCCAGCAGCACCCGGACAGGATTAAAAGATACGCAGTATTTT.

The chain recombines TRBV9 with TRBJ1-3; D gene uncertain. CDR3 length: 13 residues. Between the trimmed V and J ends, which lost 3 bases and 4 bases, there was a span of 8 bases. From germline, CDR1 is SGDLS and CDR2 YYNGEE. The CDR3 here is CASSASGGNTIYF. For the CDR3, the DNA is TGTGCCAGCAGCGCCAGCGGCGGAAACACCATATATTTT.

CDR3 residues: CASRTYTGELFF. CDR3 nucleotides: TGCGCCAGCCGGACTTACACCGGGGAGCTGTTTTTT. V and J are TRBV4-1 and TRBJ2-2, with a weak D call TRBD2 (5 bases). The V end lost 8 bases, the J end lost 3 bases, and 7 bases lay between the germline ends. Germline V gene lookup returns CDR1 MGHRA and CDR2 YSYEKL. This CDR3 contains 12 residues.

The chain links TRBV29-1 to TRBJ1-1; D gene unclear. The CDR3 length is 14 residues. Between the trimmed V and J ends, which lost 2 bases and 1 base, there was a span of 11 bases. Germline CDR1 and CDR2: SQVTM and ANQGSEA. In DNA form, the CDR3 reads TGCAGCGTTGAATATGGCAGGTCGAACACTGAAGCTTTCTTT. It yields the protein CSVEYGRSNTEAFF.

The chain links TRBV6-1 to TRBJ2-3; maybe TRBD1 (5 bases). Deletions cut 8 bases from V and 6 bases from J, with 12 bases between. CDR1 MNHNS and CDR2 SASEGT come from the germline V gene. This CDR3 spans 12 amino acids. The CDR3 is CASDAGLDTQYF. The CDR3 DNA follows: TGTGCCAGCGATGCAGGGCTGGATACGCAGTATTTT.

V usage is TRBV7-8 and J usage is TRBJ1-5; D perhaps matches TRBD1 (5 bases). Germline CDR1 reads SGHVS; CDR2 reads FQNEAQ. V dropped 1 base and J dropped 2 bases, with 6 bases sitting between them. The CDR3 is 14 amino acids. Here the CDR3 DNA reads TGTGCCAGCAGCTTAGTCAGGGGCAATCAGCCCCAGCATTTT. Translation gives CASSLVRGNQPQHF.

The chain links TRBV7-9 to TRBJ1-2; D not certain. Trimming took off 2 bases at V and 4 bases at J, with 11 bases between the two ends. The germline V gene has CDR1 SEHNR and CDR2 FQNEAQ (reference sequence). The CDR3 has 14 amino acids. The CDR3 spells CASSLSGAVYGYTF. The CDR3, as DNA: TGTGCCAGCAGCTTAAGTGGTGCAGTCTATGGCTACACCTTC.

The V call is TRBV5-4, the J call TRBJ2-2; the D gene is possibly TRBD2 (6 bases). Trimming pared 4 bases from V and 3 bases from J, leaving 19 bases between. Germline CDR1 and CDR2: SGHNT and YYREEE (reference sequence). The CDR3 is 17 amino acids. The CDR3 nucleotides are TGTGCCAGCAGCCCGGACCTCCGGGGGTTGCACACCGGGGAGCTGTTTTTT. This codes for CASSPDLRGLHTGELFF.

This clone was seen a single time. The chain uses TRBV5-1 and TRBJ1-5, with D perhaps matching TRBD1 (6 bases). The CDR3 has 15 residues. Germline CDR1 and CDR2: SGHRS and YFSETQ. Deletions cut 0 bases from V and 5 bases from J, with 12 bases between. CDR3 in amino acids: CASSLGQGRDQPQHF. CDR3 coding DNA: TGCGCCAGCAGCTTGGGTCAGGGGAGGGATCAGCCCCAGCATTTT.